These 20 T cell receptor beta chains were sequenced from one sample in a study of blood T cell repertoires in COVID-19. Measured with immunoSEQ multiplex PCR; TCRdb has only the in-frame clones, and not every one. Counted here are about 300,000 clones, around 80% occurring once; the ten biggest clones make up about 1.2%. Sample: peripheral blood. Receptors originate from a woman aged 50 to 60 with acute or convalescent COVID-19.

The rearrangement links TRBV2 to TRBJ2-5; TRBD1 matches at 8 bases. The CDR3 length is 12 residues. Germline V lookup: CDR1 SNHLY, CDR2 FYNNEI. Losses at the gene ends were 4 bases for V and 5 bases for J; bases not matched to a gene: 0. The CDR3 region is CASSGQGETQYF. In nucleotides, the CDR3 is TGTGCCAGCAGTGGACAGGGGGAGACCCAGTACTTC.

In this sample, this clone turned up a few times. This rearrangement joins TRBV19 to TRBJ2-1, with 10 bases matching TRBD1. This CDR3 has 14 residues. Trimming at V came to 10 bases and at J to 6 bases, leaving 9 bases not matched to a gene. From germline, CDR1 is LNHDA and CDR2 SQIVND (reference sequence). CDR3 loop: CATSQDRGVNEQFF. In DNA, the CDR3 is TGTGCCACCAGCCAGGACAGGGGGGTCAATGAGCAGTTCTTC. The variable domain in full, completed from reference TRBV19 and TRBJ2-1, reads DGGITQSPKYLFRKEGQNVTLSCEQNLNHDAMYWYRQDPGQGLRLIYYSQIVNDFQKGDIAEGYSVSREKKESFPLTVTSAQKNPTAFYLCATSQDRGVNEQFFGPGTRLTVL.

The V and J genes are TRBV4-3 and TRBJ1-3, with D perhaps matching TRBD1 (6 bases). The CDR3 has 14 residues. In germline, CDR1 is LGHNA, CDR2 YSLEER. V dropped 3 bases and J dropped 3 bases, with 9 bases sitting between them. As DNA, the CDR3 is TGCGCCAGCAGCCAGGGGGCGGGTGGAAACACCATATATTTT. Translation gives CASSQGAGGNTIYF.

This chain uses TRBV9 with TRBJ2-1; TRBD2 is a possible D gene (5 bases). The V end was cut by 0 bases, the J end by 6 bases, with 13 bases between. The CDR3 contains 15 residues. The germline V gene has CDR1 SGDLS and CDR2 YYNGEE. The CDR3 coding sequence is TGTGCCAGCAGCGTAGAGGCTAGCTGGGGCAATGAGCAGTTCTTC. Amino acid sequence: CASSVEASWGNEQFF.

The chain combines TRBV2 with TRBJ1-6; TRBD1 might be the D (6 bases). V was pared by 6 bases and J by 13 bases, with 13 bases between. From germline, CDR1 is SNHLY and CDR2 FYNNEI. This CDR3 comprises 12 residues. The CDR3 nucleotides are TGTGCCAGCAGGGACAGAGGGACCCCCCTCCACTTT. As protein: CASRDRGTPLHF. Combining the CDR3 with reference TRBV2 and TRBJ1-6 gives the whole variable domain EPEVTQTPSHQVTQMGQEVILRCVPISNHLYFYWYRQILGQKVEFLVSFYNNEISEKSEIFDDQFSVERPDGSNFTLKIRSTKLEDSAMYFCASRDRGTPLHFGNGTRLTVT.

The chain couples TRBV6-2 or TRBV6-3 to TRBJ1-1; TRBD1 matches at 8 bases. The CDR3 consists of 14 residues. Germline loops: CDR1 MNHEY, CDR2 SVGEGT. V lost 6 bases and J lost 4; bases outside the gene matches: 7. The CDR3 bases are TGTGCCAGCAGCGCAGGGGGCGGAATCACTGAAGCTTTCTTT. Protein product: CASSAGGGITEAFF.

This clone has a single count. The genes are TRBV3-1 (or the pseudogene TRBV3-2) and TRBJ2-2; the match to TRBD2 covers 11 bases. V lost 7 bases to trimming and J lost 5 bases; unmatched junction nucleotides: 3. Germline V gene sequence: CDR1 LGHDT, CDR2 YNNKEL (reference sequence). The CDR3 spans 14 residues. The CDR3 loop is CASMIAGGTGELFF. The CDR3 DNA reads as TGTGCCAGCATGATAGCGGGAGGGACCGGGGAGCTGTTTTTT.

The rearrangement joins TRBV14 to TRBJ1-2; D gene ambiguous. Germline CDR1 is SGHDN and CDR2 is FVKESK. The CDR3 totals 13 residues. The ends were cut back, 3 bases at V and 2 bases at J, with 7 bases in the middle. The CDR3 DNA sequence: TGTGCCAGCAGCCAGTCAGTAAACTATGGCTACACCTTC. It codes for CASSQSVNYGYTF. Filled out from reference TRBV14 and TRBJ1-2, the complete variable domain reads EAGVTQFPSHSVIEKGQTVTLRCDPISGHDNLYWYRRVMGKEIKFLLHFVKESKQDESGMPNNRFLAERTGGTYSTLKVQPAELEDSGVYFCASSQSVNYGYTFGSGTRLTVV.

The CDR3 DNA reads TGTGCCAGCAGTCCCGGCGGGCGGGCAGGACAGCCCCAGCATTTT. Protein product: CASSPGGRAGQPQHF. This chain connects TRBV6-1 to TRBJ1-5, with D unresolved. Per the germline V gene, CDR1 is MNHNS and CDR2 is SASEGT. The length of the CDR3 is 15 residues. Deletions cut 5 bases from V and 7 bases from J, with 18 bases between.

The genes are TRBV7-2 and TRBJ1-5; 8 bases agree with TRBD1. This CDR3 is 14 amino acids long. V trimming: 3 bases; J trimming: 5 bases; junction bases outside the gene matches: 3. Germline-derived CDR1 and CDR2 are SGHTA and FQGNSA. The CDR3 region is CASSFMDRDQPQHF. CDR3 nucleotide sequence: TGTGCCAGCAGCTTCATGGACAGGGATCAGCCCCAGCATTTT.

This chain joins TRBV7-9 and TRBJ2-1, with 12 bases identical to TRBD1. Trimming removed 5 bases from V and 7 bases from J; junction bases left unmatched: 15. Germline assignment: CDR1 SEHNR and CDR2 FQNEAQ (reference sequence). The CDR3 covers 18 residues. The CDR3 bases are TGTGCCAGCAGCACAAGGGTCCCGGGACAGGGGGCCTGGAATGAGCAGTTCTTC. It encodes CASSTRVPGQGAWNEQFF.

V and J are TRBV30 and TRBJ2-3; D might be TRBD2 (5 bases). Germline V lookup: CDR1 GTSNPN, CDR2 SVGIG (reference sequence). There are 14 residues in the CDR3. Trimming stripped 3 bases from V and 3 bases from J, with 13 bases between. CDR3 nucleotides: TGTGCCTGGAGAGAAGGGCGGGCGACAGATACGCAGTATTTT. Translated: CAWREGRATDTQYF. The full variable domain, in which reference TRBV30 and TRBJ2-3 provide the parts outside the CDR3, is SQTIHQWPATLVQPVGSPLSLECTVEGTSNPNLYWYRQAAGRGLQLLFYSVGIGQISSEVPQNLSASRPQDRQFILSSKKLLLSDSGFYLCAWREGRATDTQYFGPGTRLTVL.

This clone was picked up a small number of times. The rearrangement links TRBV27 to TRBJ2-7; TRBD2 matches 8 bases. There are 15 residues in the CDR3. V lost 5 bases to trimming and J lost 6 bases; unmatched junction nucleotides: 12. CDR1 and CDR2 (germline): MNHEY, SMNVEV (reference sequence). CDR3 DNA sequence: TGTGCCAGCAGTGCCGGGACTAGACCGGGTCTCGAGCAGTACTTC. It yields the protein CASSAGTRPGLEQYF.

V and J are TRBV10-2 and TRBJ2-5; 12 bases fit TRBD2. The V segment lost 7 bases and the J segment 1 base; nucleotides outside the gene matches: 7. Germline assignment: CDR1 WSHSY and CDR2 SAAADI. The CDR3 length is 16 residues. This chain's CDR3 is CASTSGRAWGQETQYF. In DNA form, the CDR3 reads TGCGCCAGCACTAGCGGGAGGGCCTGGGGCCAAGAGACCCAGTACTTC.

The rearrangement uses TRBV30 and TRBJ1-5, with D maybe TRBD1 (5 bases). Trimming took off 0 bases at V and 1 base at J, with 10 bases between the two ends. In germline, CDR1 is GTSNPN, CDR2 SVGIG (reference sequence). This CDR3 contains 15 residues. The CDR3 sequence is CAWSVPGGSNQPQHF. The CDR3 DNA follows: TGTGCCTGGAGTGTACCTGGGGGGAGCAATCAGCCCCAGCATTTT.

This chain uses TRBV6-6 with TRBJ2-2, with 9 bases that match TRBD2. The CDR3 is 14 residues long. CDR1 is MNHNY, CDR2 SVGAGI, per germline (reference sequence). Losses at the gene ends were 6 bases for V and 5 bases for J; bases not matched to a gene: 4. CDR3 in DNA: TGTGCCAGCAGAAGACTAGCGGAAACCGGGGAGCTGTTTTTT. Its translation is CASRRLAETGELFF.

The chain is built from TRBV5-6 and TRBJ2-3, with 8 bases fitting TRBD2. V trimming: 4 bases; J trimming: 3 bases; junction bases outside the gene matches: 7. Germline V gene sequence: CDR1 SGHDT, CDR2 YYEEEE. The CDR3 has 15 residues. The CDR3: CASSDGLARTDTQYF. The DNA for the CDR3 is TGTGCCAGCAGCGATGGACTAGCTCGTACAGATACGCAGTATTTT.

This clone has only a few counts. The chain uses TRBV19 and TRBJ2-5, with 7 bases that match TRBD2. CDR1 is LNHDA, CDR2 SQIVND, per germline (reference sequence). With 3 bases clipped from V and 5 bases from J, the junction kept 9 bases outside the gene matches. CDR3 size: 15 residues. The CDR3 nucleotides are TGTGCCAGTAGTATCTCGGCGGGGGATGGGGAGACCCAGTACTTC. This encodes CASSISAGDGETQYF.

This clone was detected only once. The genes are TRBV28 and TRBJ2-2; D unresolved. The CDR3 length is 14 residues. Germline CDR1 MDHEN, CDR2 SYDVKM. Trimming took off 7 bases at V and 3 bases at J, with 12 bases between the two ends. CDR3 nucleotide sequence: TGTGCCAGCAAGCCTCCCCCCGACACCGGGGAGCTGTTTTTT. It is translated as CASKPPPDTGELFF. The full variable domain, with the rest looked up from reference TRBV28 and TRBJ2-2, is DVKVTQSSRYLVKRTGEKVFLECVQDMDHENMFWYRQDPGLGLRLIYFSYDVKMKEKGDIPEGYSVSREKKERFSLILESASTNQTSMYLCASKPPPDTGELFFGEGSRLTVL.

For the CDR3, the DNA is TGTGCCTGGAGTGTACCGGACAGAGCCGGGGTAGGGTACTTC. Encoded protein: CAWSVPDRAGVGYF. The chain combines TRBV30 with TRBJ2-7, with D possibly TRBD1 on 6 matching bases. Germline lookup yields CDR1 GTSNPN and CDR2 SVGIG (reference sequence). The CDR3 totals 14 residues. Trimming stripped 0 bases from V and 12 bases from J, with 21 bases between.